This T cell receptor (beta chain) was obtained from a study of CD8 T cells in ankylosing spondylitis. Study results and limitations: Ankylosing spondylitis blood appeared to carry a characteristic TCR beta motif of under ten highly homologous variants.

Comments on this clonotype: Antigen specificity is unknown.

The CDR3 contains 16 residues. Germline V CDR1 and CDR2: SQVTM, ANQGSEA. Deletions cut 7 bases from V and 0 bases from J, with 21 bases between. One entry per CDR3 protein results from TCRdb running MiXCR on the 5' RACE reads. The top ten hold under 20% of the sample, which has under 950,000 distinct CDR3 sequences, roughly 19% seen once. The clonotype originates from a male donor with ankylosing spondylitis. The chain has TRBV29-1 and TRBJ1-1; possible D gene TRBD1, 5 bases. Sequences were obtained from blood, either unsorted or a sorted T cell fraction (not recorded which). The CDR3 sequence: CSGTKGVSPMNTEAFF. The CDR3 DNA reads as TGCAGCGGTACTAAAGGGGTTTCCCCTATGAACACTGAAGCTTTCTTT. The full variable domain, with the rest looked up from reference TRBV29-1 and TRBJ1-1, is SAVISQKPSRDICQRGTSLTIQCQVDSQVTMMFWYRQQPGQSLTLIATANQGSEATYESGFVIDKFPISRPNLTFSTLTVSNMSPEDSSIYLCSGTKGVSPMNTEAFFGQGTRLTVV.